The 23 T cell receptor beta chains below come from one sample, sequenced in a study of pediatric ulcerative colitis (dated by TCRdb to about 2019). The library was built by means of the immunoSEQ multiplex PCR assay. TCRdb provides this immuneACCESS table in a form limited to in-frame rearrangements. Some clones are lacking; in checked studies, under half of them reflect an unresolved V gene, and why the rest are absent is not known. This sample holds roughly 64,000 clones; 70% to 90% were observed only once. Roughly 3% of the sample goes to the ten largest clones. Sequencing was performed on blood. These receptor sequences come from a boy aged 5-17 years with severe ulcerative colitis.

V and J are TRBV4-3 and TRBJ2-5; the D gene is possibly TRBD1 (6 bases). The germline gives CDR1 LGHNA, CDR2 YSLEER. The length of the CDR3 is 13 residues. V was shortened by 3 bases and J by 7 bases, with 12 bases between the two germline ends. The DNA for the CDR3 is TGCGCCAGCAGCCAGGTACAGGGCTGGACCCAGTACTTC. Its protein is CASSQVQGWTQYF.

V and J are TRBV5-1 and TRBJ1-4; possible D gene TRBD1, 5 bases. This CDR3 is 14 amino acids long. The germline gives CDR1 SGHRS, CDR2 YFSETQ. V lost 2 bases, J lost 3 bases, and 8 bases lay in between. CDR3 protein: CASSLGDANEKLFF. CDR3 bases: TGCGCCAGCAGCTTAGGGGATGCTAATGAAAAACTGTTTTTT.

The rearrangement joins TRBV7-9 to TRBJ2-3; 10 bases fit TRBD2. CDR3 length: 15 amino acids. The trim removed 3 bases at V and 8 bases at J, leaving 8 bases unmatched. Germline assignment: CDR1 SEHNR and CDR2 FQNEAQ (reference sequence). The CDR3 DNA sequence: TGTGCCAGCAGCTTGGCTAGCGGGAGTAGTGTTACGCAGTATTTT. This codes for CASSLASGSSVTQYF.

V gene TRBV5-1 combines with J gene TRBJ2-1, with D possibly matching TRBD2 (5 bases). Germline assignment: CDR1 SGHRS and CDR2 YFSETQ. Trimming left V 0 bases short and J 10 bases short, with 11 bases between. CDR3 length: 13 amino acids. The CDR3 spells CASSLGLPREQFF. DNA for the CDR3: TGCGCCAGCAGCTTGGGACTACCGCGAGAGCAGTTCTTC.

In the case of this clone: One junction end does not reproduce the germline sequence, and a read error may be involved. This sequence joins TRBV7-7 and TRBJ2-1; 9 nucleotides agree with TRBD2. This CDR3 is built from 20 residues. Germline loops: CDR1 SSHAT, CDR2 FNYEAQ (reference sequence). DNA of the CDR3: TGTGCTAGCAGCCTGGACTTTGCGGGAGGGCCGATACTTACAATGATTGAGCAGTTCTTC. Amino acid sequence: CASSLDFAGGPILTMIEQFF.

The J gene is TRBJ2-3, the V gene TRBV29-1, with D tentatively TRBD1 or TRBD2 (5 bases each). From germline, CDR1 is SQVTM and CDR2 ANQGSEA. The CDR3 is 14 amino acids. Trimming left V 1 base short and J 6 bases short, with 14 bases between. This CDR3 is CSVEGGRGSDTQYF. CDR3 sequence (DNA): TGCAGCGTTGAAGGCGGTCGGGGCAGCGATACGCAGTATTTT.

The rearrangement uses TRBV2 and TRBJ2-7, with TRBD2 identical over 10 bases. With V trimmed by 4 bases and J by 4 bases, 10 bases remained unmatched. CDR1 SNHLY and CDR2 FYNNEI come from the germline V gene. This CDR3 is 16 amino acids long. CDR3 protein: CASSVNSGRVSYEQYF. In DNA, the CDR3 is TGTGCCAGCAGTGTCAACAGCGGGAGGGTGTCTTACGAGCAGTACTTC.

V usage is TRBV27 and J usage is TRBJ2-3; D unresolved. Trimming cost V 4 bases and J 6 bases, with 11 bases left between them. This CDR3 contains 13 residues. CDR1 and CDR2 (germline): MNHEY, SMNVEV (reference sequence). For the CDR3, the DNA is TGTGCCAGCAGTTGGTACCGATCGGATACGCAGTATTTT. The encoded protein is CASSWYRSDTQYF.

The chain has TRBV19 and TRBJ1-1; D perhaps matches TRBD1 (5 bases). Germline CDR1 is LNHDA and CDR2 is SQIVND (reference sequence). This CDR3 contains 14 residues. Trimming cost V 7 bases and J 0 bases, with 12 bases left between them. The CDR3 sequence is CASNLRQMNTEAFF. The CDR3 coding sequence is TGTGCCAGTAATCTTCGACAGATGAACACTGAAGCTTTCTTT. Looking up the rest from reference TRBV19 and TRBJ1-1 gives the full variable domain: DGGITQSPKYLFRKEGQNVTLSCEQNLNHDAMYWYRQDPGQGLRLIYYSQIVNDFQKGDIAEGYSVSREKKESFPLTVTSAQKNPTAFYLCASNLRQMNTEAFFGQGTRLTVV.

The chain is built from TRBV11-2 and TRBJ2-1; D gene unclear. This CDR3 has 15 amino acids. The V gene's germline CDR1 is SGHAT and CDR2 FQNNGV. V lost 5 bases and J lost 0, with 11 bases in between. Here the CDR3 reads CASSLPGSSYNEQFF. The DNA for the CDR3 is TGTGCCAGCAGCCTCCCAGGCAGCTCCTACAATGAGCAGTTCTTC.

DNA for the CDR3: TGTGCCAGCAGTCCTTCGGGAGGGGAGGCAGATACGCAGTATTTT. Translated, it gives CASSPSGGEADTQYF. V is TRBV7-3 and J is TRBJ2-3; 8 nucleotides agree with TRBD2. The CDR3 consists of 15 residues. V dropped 6 bases and J dropped 4; count of bases not matched to a gene: 9. The V gene's germline CDR1 is SGHTA and CDR2 FQGTGA. Full variable domain (rest looked up from reference TRBV7-3 and TRBJ2-3): GAGVSQTPSNKVTEKGKYVELRCDPISGHTALYWYRQSLGQGPEFLIYFQGTGAADDSGLPNDRFFAVRPEGSVSTLKIQRTERGDSAVYLCASSPSGGEADTQYFGPGTRLTVL.

The chain recombines TRBV5-1 with TRBJ2-3; 7 positions agree with TRBD2. The CDR3 extends over 17 amino acids. Germline V gene data show CDR1 as SGHRS and CDR2 as YFSETQ. The junction had 8 bases not matched to a gene; V was cut back by 0 bases and J by 1 base. The CDR3 DNA reads TGCGCCAGCAGCTTGGTGGGGGGGAGCGCCCGCACAGATACGCAGTATTTT. This translates into CASSLVGGSARTDTQYF.

V gene TRBV18 combines with J gene TRBJ2-1; weak D call: TRBD1 (7 bases). The germline CDR1 and CDR2 sequences are KGHSH and LQKENI. CDR3 length: 16 amino acids. V was clipped by 4 bases and J by 4 bases, with 17 bases between them. The CDR3 DNA sequence: TGTGCCAGCTCACTAGCACGCGGGACAGAGTACAATGAGCAGTTCTTC. Protein: CASSLARGTEYNEQFF.

This clone is medium-sized (0.01 to 0.1%) by share. The chain couples TRBV5-1 to TRBJ2-5; 10 nucleotides align to TRBD2. With V trimmed by 4 bases and J by 3 bases, 6 bases remained unmatched. Per the germline V gene, CDR1 is SGHRS and CDR2 is YFSETQ. The CDR3 extends over 15 amino acids. The CDR3 coding sequence is TGCGCCAGCAGCCCGGGACTAGCGAGAAAAGAGACCCAGTACTTC. Protein: CASSPGLARKETQYF.

V gene TRBV6-1 combines with J gene TRBJ1-2; tentative D call: TRBD1 (5 bases). Germline-derived CDR1 and CDR2 are MNHNS and SASEGT. The CDR3 loop spans 12 amino acids. V was cut by 6 bases and J by 4 bases, with 9 bases left in between. The CDR3 here is CASSIGTYGYTF. The CDR3 bases are TGTGCCAGCAGCATCGGGACCTATGGCTACACCTTC.

This sequence joins TRBV19 and TRBJ1-4; no definite D call. The V gene lost 7 bases and the J gene lost 0 bases, with 15 bases spanning the gap. The germline CDR1 and CDR2 sequences are LNHDA and SQIVND (reference sequence). CDR3 length: 16 residues. The chain's CDR3 is CASMVVGYATNEKLFF. The CDR3 region has the DNA TGTGCCAGTATGGTCGTTGGATACGCAACTAATGAAAAACTGTTTTTT.

The chain employs TRBV6-6 and TRBJ1-1, with TRBD1 matching over 7 bases. The CDR3 covers 15 residues. Germline CDR1 MNHNY, CDR2 SVGAGI (reference sequence). J lost 5 bases, V lost 1 base, and 7 bases had no gene match. CDR3 nucleotide sequence: TGTGCCAGCAGTTACTTGCGACAGGGTGGGACTGAAGCTTTCTTT. This gives the protein CASSYLRQGGTEAFF.

The chain has TRBV2 and TRBJ2-3; D is unclear. Germline V lookup: CDR1 SNHLY, CDR2 FYNNEI. The CDR3 loop spans 16 amino acids. V dropped 2 bases and J dropped 0 bases, with 12 bases sitting between them. The CDR3 DNA sequence: TGTGCCAGCAGTGAAATTGGCCCATCTAGCACAGATACGCAGTATTTT. Translating gives CASSEIGPSSTDTQYF.

In this sample, this clone turned up a few times. This chain uses TRBV19 with TRBJ2-7; D gene uncertain. Trimming cost V 9 bases and J 4 bases, with 10 bases left between them. The germline V gene has CDR1 LNHDA and CDR2 SQIVND (reference sequence). CDR3 length: 11 residues. This chain's CDR3 is CASTDAYEQYF. CDR3 nucleotide sequence: TGTGCCAGCACCGACGCGTACGAGCAGTACTTC.

This rearrangement joins TRBV4-2 to TRBJ1-3; weak D call: TRBD1 (5 bases). Germline-derived CDR1 and CDR2 are LGHNA and YNFKEQ. The CDR3 extends over 16 amino acids. V dropped 1 base and J dropped 1 base, with 11 bases sitting between them. In DNA, the CDR3 is TGTGCCAGCAGCCAAGTGGGGGTTAGGTCTGGAAACACCATATATTTT. This sequence encodes CASSQVGVRSGNTIYF.

The V call is TRBV7-9, the J call TRBJ1-2; 7 bases are shared with TRBD1. Germline lookup yields CDR1 SEHNR and CDR2 FQNEAQ (reference sequence). Trimming at V came to 4 bases and at J to 4 bases, leaving 9 bases not matched to a gene. The CDR3 length is 15 residues. The CDR3 loop reads CASSSVLRGSYGYTF. The CDR3 coding sequence is TGTGCCAGCAGCTCAGTCCTCAGGGGGAGCTATGGCTACACCTTC.

This clone was seen a handful of times. J is TRBJ1-5 and V is TRBV28, with D possibly being TRBD1 (5 bases). The germline gives CDR1 MDHEN, CDR2 SYDVKM. V was cut by 2 bases and J by 7 bases, with 21 bases left in between. The CDR3 runs to 17 residues. Here the CDR3 reads CASSLPGRVRSLQPQHF. The CDR3 coding sequence is TGTGCCAGCAGTTTACCGGGCAGGGTTCGGAGCCTCCAGCCCCAGCATTTT.

The chain links TRBV12-2 to TRBJ2-2; the table's D call, TRBD1, has no DNA check behind it. TRBV12-2 is recorded as a pseudogene. CDR3 length: 16 amino acids. The CDR3 bases are TGTGCAAGTCGCTTAACGCGGGACAGTCTTACCGGGGAGCTGTTTTTT. Protein sequence: CASRLTRDSLTGELFF.